This passage covers 10 T cell receptor beta chains from one sample sequenced in a study of T cell changes during pregnancy in multiple sclerosis. Measured with immunoSEQ multiplex PCR; TCRdb has only the in-frame clones, and not every one. The sample shows 49,000 or so clones, roughly 92% of them seen only once. The sample was peripheral blood, taken in the third trimester of pregnancy. The receptors originated from a female donor with multiple sclerosis, enrolled in a pregnancy study.

This chain links TRBV5-6 with TRBJ2-1, with 11 bases identical to TRBD2. This CDR3 is built from 16 residues. V gave up 4 bases and J gave up 8 bases; unmatched junction bases: 11. Germline V lookup: CDR1 SGHDT, CDR2 YYEEEE. CDR3 DNA sequence: TGTGCCAGCAGCCCCCATCCTAGCGGGAGGTGGGATGAGCAGTTCTTC. It specifies CASSPHPSGRWDEQFF.

The J gene is TRBJ2-1, the V gene TRBV7-9; perhaps TRBD1 as D (5 bases). V gave up 7 bases and J gave up 2 bases, with 21 bases separating them. CDR3 length equals 17 residues. Germline loops: CDR1 SEHNR, CDR2 FQNEAQ (reference sequence). CDR3 sequence: CASTPRDSRTTYNEQFF. For the CDR3, the DNA is TGTGCCAGCACCCCCCGAGACAGCCGAACAACCTACAATGAGCAGTTCTTC.

The gene calls are TRBV5-1 and TRBJ2-1; 7 nucleotides match TRBD2. V shed 3 bases, J shed 4 bases, and the junction held 7 bases outside the gene matches. The CDR3 runs to 15 residues. Germline V gene data show CDR1 as SGHRS and CDR2 as YFSETQ. The CDR3 loop reads CASSSREGPYNEQFF. As DNA, the CDR3 is TGCGCCAGCAGCTCCAGGGAGGGCCCTTACAATGAGCAGTTCTTC.

This chain connects TRBV5-1 to TRBJ2-5, with TRBD2 matching over 7 bases. The V gene's germline CDR1 is SGHRS and CDR2 YFSETQ. Losses at the gene ends were 0 bases for V and 6 bases for J; bases not matched to a gene: 8. CDR3 length equals 15 residues. Here the CDR3 DNA reads TGCGCCAGCAGCTTGGTGCGGGGGAGTGAAAAGACCCAGTACTTC. Encoded protein: CASSLVRGSEKTQYF.

A note on this clone: Other DNA sequences within the sample encode an identical CDR3. The genes are TRBV9 and TRBJ2-7; 7 nucleotides match TRBD2. V gave up 2 bases and J gave up 0 bases; unmatched junction bases: 2. Germline V lookup: CDR1 SGDLS, CDR2 YYNGEE. The CDR3 runs 14 residues. The DNA of the CDR3 is TGTGCCAGCAGCGTCGGCGGGAGCTCCTACGAGCAGTACTTC. It encodes CASSVGGSSYEQYF.

This chain uses TRBV5-1 with TRBJ1-1; D remains unclear. The CDR3 extends over 14 amino acids. Per the germline V gene, CDR1 is SGHRS and CDR2 is YFSETQ. V was shortened by 0 bases and J by 1 base, with 7 bases between the two germline ends. CDR3 loop: CASSLDRENTEAFF. The CDR3 DNA sequence: TGCGCCAGCAGCTTGGACAGAGAGAACACTGAAGCTTTCTTT.

The chain couples TRBV10-3 to TRBJ2-7; TRBD1 is a possible D gene (6 bases). With 8 bases removed from V and 5 bases from J, the gap between germline ends came to 13 bases. The germline V gene has CDR1 ENHRY and CDR2 SYGVKD. This CDR3 is 12 amino acids long. The chain's CDR3 is CAISGRGDEQYF. The CDR3 nucleotides are TGTGCCATCTCCGGCAGGGGCGACGAGCAGTACTTC.

A single count supports this clone. This chain links TRBV19 with TRBJ2-7, with TRBD1 identical over 7 bases. Germline V CDR1 and CDR2: LNHDA, SQIVND (reference sequence). The CDR3 has 16 amino acids. The V and J ends lost 2 bases and 1 base, in that order; junction bases with no gene match: 8. The CDR3 sequence is CASSIQAPDRSYEQYF. The CDR3 DNA is TGTGCCAGTAGTATACAAGCCCCGGACAGGTCCTACGAGCAGTACTTC. Looking up the rest from reference TRBV19 and TRBJ2-7 gives the full variable domain: DGGITQSPKYLFRKEGQNVTLSCEQNLNHDAMYWYRQDPGQGLRLIYYSQIVNDFQKGDIAEGYSVSREKKESFPLTVTSAQKNPTAFYLCASSIQAPDRSYEQYFGPGTRLTVT.

The J gene is TRBJ2-3, the V gene TRBV30; 9 bases are shared with TRBD1. There are 15 residues in the CDR3. Germline CDR1 reads GTSNPN; CDR2 reads SVGIG (reference sequence). J gave up 3 bases and V 3 bases, and 7 bases lay outside the gene matches. This CDR3 reads CAWRIPGQGTDTQYF. In nucleotides, the CDR3 is TGTGCCTGGAGGATCCCGGGACAGGGAACAGATACGCAGTATTTT.

The CDR3: CASRKYGAETQYF. Here the CDR3 DNA reads TGTGCCAGTAGGAAATATGGGGCAGAGACCCAGTACTTC. This sequence joins TRBV19 and TRBJ2-5, with D maybe TRBD1 (5 bases). V lost 6 bases to trimming and J lost 4 bases, with 12 bases between them. The CDR3 consists of 13 residues. From germline, CDR1 is LNHDA and CDR2 SQIVND (reference sequence).